The 26 T cell receptor beta chains presented below share a single source sample, sequenced in a study of tumour-infiltrating T cells in Burkitt lymphoma. Using immunoSEQ multiplex PCR, the repertoire was profiled, and TCRdb retains in-frame clones only, with some absent. The sample contains 15,000 to 20,000 clones, just under 80% of which appear only once. The sample was tumor tissue. Receptor source: a human donor with diffuse large B-cell lymphoma.

The J gene is TRBJ1-1, the V gene TRBV12-5, with 9 bases fitting TRBD1. Germline CDR1 LGHNT, CDR2 FRNRAP. The CDR3 sequence is 16 residues long. V lost 0 bases, J lost 3 bases, and 5 bases stayed unmatched. The CDR3 reads CASGLVVQGAYTEAFF. The CDR3 region has the DNA TGTGCTAGTGGTTTGGTGGTACAGGGGGCGTACACTGAAGCTTTCTTT.

The CDR3 region has the DNA TGTGCCAGCAGCTCGGGGAGTGGCTATGGCTACACCTTC. As protein: CASSSGSGYGYTF. J is TRBJ1-2 and V is TRBV7-2, with no clear D. The germline V gene encodes CDR1 SGHTA and CDR2 FQGNSA. The CDR3 is 13 residues long. With 4 bases removed from V and 4 bases from J, the gap between germline ends came to 10 bases.

The J gene is TRBJ1-4, the V gene TRBV9, with a weak D call TRBD1 (5 bases). Trimming stripped 4 bases from V and 7 bases from J, with 17 bases between. Germline assignment: CDR1 SGDLS and CDR2 YYNGEE. CDR3 size: 15 residues. This chain's CDR3 is CASSPLDIWGEKLFF. The CDR3 DNA is TGTGCCAGCAGCCCGCTGGACATATGGGGTGAAAAACTGTTTTTT. The whole variable domain, filled in from reference TRBV9 and TRBJ1-4, reads DSGVTQTPKHLITATGQRVTLRCSPRSGDLSVYWYQQSLDQGLQFLIQYYNGEERAKGNILERFSAQQFPDLHSELNLSSLELGDSALYFCASSPLDIWGEKLFFGSGTQLSVL.

This clone has a handful of counts. The chain links TRBV2 to TRBJ2-7; TRBD1 matches at 7 bases. Looked up from germline, CDR1 is SNHLY and CDR2 is FYNNEI. This CDR3 is 13 amino acids long. Trimming at V came to 4 bases and at J to 6 bases, leaving 6 bases not matched to a gene. The CDR3 is CASSGDSTGEQYF. DNA of the CDR3: TGTGCCAGCAGTGGGGACAGTACAGGCGAGCAGTACTTC. The entire variable domain, with the rest obtained from reference TRBV2 and TRBJ2-7, is as follows: EPEVTQTPSHQVTQMGQEVILRCVPISNHLYFYWYRQILGQKVEFLVSFYNNEISEKSEIFDDQFSVERPDGSNFTLKIRSTKLEDSAMYFCASSGDSTGEQYFGPGTRLTVT.

This clone was observed a few times. This rearrangement joins TRBV27 to TRBJ2-3; 7 bases line up with TRBD1. This CDR3 region has 15 residues. The V segment lost 6 bases and the J segment 1 base; nucleotides outside the gene matches: 7. The V gene's germline CDR1 is MNHEY and CDR2 SMNVEV (reference sequence). Here the CDR3 reads CASRPDRDRTDTQYF. The DNA of the CDR3 is TGTGCCAGCAGGCCTGACAGGGACCGCACAGATACGCAGTATTTT.

This clone showed up just a few times. The V gene is TRBV4-1, the J gene TRBJ2-1; 10 bases are shared with TRBD1. V lost 4 bases and J lost 10; bases outside the gene matches: 7. This CDR3 contains 14 residues. Germline CDR1 MGHRA, CDR2 YSYEKL. CDR3 amino acids: CASSLGTGAWEQFF. In nucleotides, the CDR3 is TGCGCCAGCAGCCTCGGGACAGGGGCATGGGAGCAGTTCTTC.

The chain is built from TRBV18 and TRBJ2-7; either TRBD1 or TRBD2 may fit D (5 bases each). Germline V CDR1 and CDR2: KGHSH, LQKENI. V was trimmed by 3 bases and J by 6 bases, leaving 27 bases between them. This CDR3 comprises 18 residues. CDR3 region: CASSPLRGVNGRLSEQYF. The CDR3 nucleotides are TGTGCCAGCTCACCGCTAAGAGGGGTTAATGGTAGGCTCTCCGAGCAGTACTTC.

The chain is built from TRBV6-6 and TRBJ1-1; D remains unclear. There are 14 residues in the CDR3. CDR1 and CDR2 (germline): MNHNY, SVGAGI (reference sequence). V dropped 3 bases and J dropped 1 base, with 9 bases sitting between them. CDR3 in DNA: TGTGCCAGCAGTTATCAACAAGGGAACACTGAAGCTTTCTTT. It codes for CASSYQQGNTEAFF.

CDR3 amino acids: CASSEGSGQYF. The CDR3 DNA reads TGTGCCAGCAGCGAGGGGTCCGGGCAGTACTTC. J is TRBJ2-7 and V is TRBV7-9, with D possibly called TRBD1 or TRBD2 (5 bases each). The V gene's germline CDR1 is SEHNR and CDR2 FQNEAQ (reference sequence). Between the trimmed V and J ends, which lost 5 bases and 9 bases, there was a span of 11 bases. The length of the CDR3 is 11 residues.

The rearrangement uses TRBV5-5 and TRBJ1-2; D is possibly TRBD1 (5 bases). V was cut by 4 bases and J by 6 bases, with 16 bases left in between. CDR1 is SGHKS, CDR2 YYEKEE, per germline (reference sequence). The CDR3 is 14 amino acids. The CDR3 reads CASSQDKGWDGYTF. The CDR3, as DNA: TGTGCCAGCAGCCAAGACAAGGGGTGGGATGGCTACACCTTC.

The chain has TRBV19 and TRBJ2-3; TRBD2 matches 8 bases. Germline V gives CDR1 LNHDA, CDR2 SQIVND (reference sequence). Trimming at V came to 7 bases and at J to 15 bases, leaving 9 bases not matched to a gene. The CDR3 has 11 residues. CDR3 in amino acids: CASMGLERPYF. CDR3 sequence (DNA): TGTGCCAGTATGGGACTAGAAAGGCCATATTTT.

Concerning this clone itself: A junction boundary mismatches the germline segment, possibly from a read error. This chain joins TRBV6-5 and TRBJ2-7, with 7 positions matching TRBD1. The CDR3 is 8 amino acids. Germline CDR1 MNHEY, CDR2 SVGAGI. CDR3 DNA: TGTGCCACGAACAGGGGTTGCTTC. Protein product: CATNRGCF.

The chain couples TRBV25-1 to TRBJ2-5, with TRBD1 identical over 8 bases. There are 16 residues in the CDR3. Germline V gene lookup returns CDR1 MGHDK and CDR2 SYGVNS. With 1 base clipped from V and 4 bases from J, the junction kept 8 bases outside the gene matches. CDR3 amino acids: CASSEFGTGGLETQYF. The DNA of the CDR3 is TGTGCCAGCAGTGAATTTGGTACAGGGGGTTTAGAGACCCAGTACTTC.

In its sample, this clone was seen once. J is TRBJ1-1 and V is TRBV25-1; 10 bases are a match to TRBD1. The V gene end was trimmed by 1 base and the J gene end by 11 bases; junction bases not matched to a gene: 4. Looked up from germline, CDR1 is MGHDK and CDR2 is SYGVNS. The CDR3 length is 13 residues. Written as DNA, the CDR3 is TGTGCCAGCAGTGAATCCGGGACAGGGGTGGCTTTCTTT. It specifies CASSESGTGVAFF.

V and J are TRBV4-2 and TRBJ1-2; D possibly corresponds to TRBD1 (5 bases). Trimming stripped 6 bases from V and 6 bases from J, with 20 bases between. The CDR3 runs to 15 residues. CDR1 and CDR2 (germline): LGHNA, YNFKEQ. CDR3 in amino acids: CASRSSGEGLNGYTF. The CDR3 DNA reads TGTGCCAGCAGGAGCTCCGGTGAGGGACTAAATGGCTACACCTTC.

The J gene is TRBJ2-1, the V gene TRBV19, with D maybe TRBD2 (6 bases). The CDR3 extends over 14 amino acids. Trimming removed 3 bases at V and 5 bases at J, with 11 bases between. Germline loops: CDR1 LNHDA, CDR2 SQIVND (reference sequence). For the CDR3, the DNA is TGTGCCAGTAGTATCGGTCGGGAGAACAATGAGCAGTTCTTC. Translated, it gives CASSIGRENNEQFF.

CDR3: CASSHPQEGILVADTQYF. The CDR3 region has the DNA TGTGCCAGCAGCCATCCTCAGGAGGGAATTTTAGTCGCAGATACGCAGTATTTT. V and J are TRBV7-8 and TRBJ2-3; D is perhaps TRBD2 (6 bases). Trimming took 5 bases from V and 4 from J, leaving 25 bases between them. The CDR3 extends over 18 amino acids. Germline V gene sequence: CDR1 SGHVS, CDR2 FQNEAQ. Full variable domain (rest looked up from reference TRBV7-8 and TRBJ2-3): GAGVSQSPRYKVAKRGQDVALRCDPISGHVSLFWYQQALGQGPEFLTYFQNEAQLDKSGLPSDRFFAERPEGSVSTLKIQRTQQEDSAVYLCASSHPQEGILVADTQYFGPGTRLTVL.

A single count supports this clone. V and J are TRBV7-4 and TRBJ1-3; tentative D call: TRBD1 (6 bases). This CDR3 is 16 amino acids long. Trimming pared 5 bases from V and 6 bases from J, leaving 20 bases between. Germline assignment: CDR1 SGHVT and CDR2 SQSDAQ. The CDR3 region has the DNA TGTGCCAGCAGCCAAAGGGGTGGGCAGGGGCTAAACACCATATATTTT. This translates into CASSQRGGQGLNTIYF.

This clone was observed a handful of times. This chain connects TRBV20-1 to TRBJ2-7, with unresolved D. In germline, CDR1 is DFQATT, CDR2 SNEGSKA (reference sequence). Trimming took 3 bases from V and 4 from J, leaving 7 bases between them. The CDR3 has 11 residues. CDR3: CSASYGYEQYF. The CDR3 DNA reads TGCAGTGCTAGTTATGGGTACGAGCAGTACTTC.

The rearrangement uses TRBV9 and TRBJ2-7; maybe TRBD2 (5 bases). The CDR3 has 14 amino acids. Trimming pared 3 bases from V and 5 bases from J, leaving 15 bases between. Germline values: CDR1 SGDLS, CDR2 YYNGEE. The CDR3 DNA is TGTGCCAGCAGCGGAACGGGGTGGGCAGACGAGCAGTACTTC. Residues: CASSGTGWADEQYF.

This clone was seen just once. The J gene is TRBJ2-7, the V gene TRBV5-4, with 8 bases identical to TRBD2. Germline trimming cut 4 bases from V and 4 bases from J; bases unmatched to any gene: 10. Germline-derived CDR1 and CDR2 are SGHNT and YYREEE (reference sequence). The CDR3 is 15 residues long. CDR3 in DNA: TGTGCCAGCAGCGCCCCGGGGGGGGGTAGTTACGAGCAGTACTTC. It is translated as CASSAPGGGSYEQYF.

The V call is TRBV19, the J call TRBJ1-2, with TRBD1 matching 7 bases. V dropped 6 bases and J dropped 2; count of bases not matched to a gene: 6. Germline CDR1 LNHDA, CDR2 SQIVND (reference sequence). The length of the CDR3 is 14 residues. The CDR3: CASSLGQTNYGYTF. As DNA, the CDR3 is TGTGCCAGTAGCCTGGGACAGACGAACTATGGCTACACCTTC. Based on the CDR3 plus reference TRBV19 and TRBJ1-2, the full variable domain is DGGITQSPKYLFRKEGQNVTLSCEQNLNHDAMYWYRQDPGQGLRLIYYSQIVNDFQKGDIAEGYSVSREKKESFPLTVTSAQKNPTAFYLCASSLGQTNYGYTFGSGTRLTVV.

The chain uses TRBV12-5 and TRBJ1-6; 7 bases are shared with TRBD1. The CDR3 has 15 residues. The junction had 3 bases not matched to a gene; V was cut back by 0 bases and J by 7 bases. CDR1 and CDR2 from the germline V gene are LGHNT and FRNRAP. The CDR3 loop is CASGLVTGVNSPLHF. The DNA for the CDR3 is TGTGCTAGTGGTTTGGTAACAGGGGTAAATTCACCCCTCCACTTT.

This clone appeared a single time. The genes are TRBV20-1 and TRBJ2-7; 7 bases map to TRBD1. Germline-derived CDR1 and CDR2 are DFQATT and SNEGSKA (reference sequence). The ends lost 6 bases at V and 4 bases at J; junction bases unmatched: 3. The CDR3 totals 11 residues. The CDR3 spells CSAYRGYEQYF. In nucleotides, the CDR3 is TGCAGTGCCTACAGGGGTTACGAGCAGTACTTC.

The chain employs TRBV29-1 and TRBJ2-7, with D possibly being TRBD2 (5 bases). The CDR3 loop spans 12 amino acids. From germline, CDR1 is SQVTM and CDR2 ANQGSEA. V was shortened by 5 bases and J by 1 base, with 9 bases between the two germline ends. The CDR3 here is CSVRRGSYEQYF. For the CDR3, the DNA is TGCAGCGTTAGACGAGGGTCCTACGAGCAGTACTTC.

Here the CDR3 reads CASSPGQGPNEKLFF. DNA of the CDR3: TGTGCCAGCAGCCCCGGACAGGGGCCTAATGAAAAACTGTTTTTT. The rearrangement uses TRBV5-4 and TRBJ1-4; TRBD1 matches at 9 bases. V was pared by 4 bases and J by 3 bases, with 4 bases of the junction left unmatched. CDR1 is SGHNT, CDR2 YYREEE, per germline (reference sequence). The CDR3 has 15 residues. Full variable domain (remainder filled in from reference TRBV5-4 and TRBJ1-4): ETGVTQSPTHLIKTRGQQVTLRCSSQSGHNTVSWYQQALGQGPQFIFQYYREEENGRGNFPPRFSGLQFPNYSSELNVNALELDDSALYLCASSPGQGPNEKLFFGSGTQLSVL.